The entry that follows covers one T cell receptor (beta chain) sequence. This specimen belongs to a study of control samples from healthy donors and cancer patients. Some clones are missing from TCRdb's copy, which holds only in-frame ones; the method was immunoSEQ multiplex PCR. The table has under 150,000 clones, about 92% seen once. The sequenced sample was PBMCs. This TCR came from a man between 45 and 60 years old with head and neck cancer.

CDR3 residues: CASSPSSSRENQPQHF. DNA of the CDR3: TGTGCCAGCTCACCGAGTTCGTCCAGGGAAAATCAGCCCCAGCATTTT. The chain employs TRBV18 and TRBJ1-5, with D tentatively TRBD1 (5 bases). CDR1 and CDR2 (germline): KGHSH, LQKENI. Deletions cut 3 bases from V and 4 bases from J, with 16 bases between. CDR3 length: 16 amino acids.